This T cell receptor beta chain was sequenced during a study of beta chain features in type 1 diabetes. Study context: Examined across all samples were almost 110 million sorted cells.

Trimming removed 2 bases at V and 6 bases at J, with 13 bases between. CDR1 and CDR2 (germline): KGHSH, LQKENI. The CDR3 extends over 14 amino acids. The whole isolated RNA underwent reverse transcription, so sequencing captured expressed TCRB transcripts. Clones were read by immunoSEQ multiplex PCR, and TCRdb kept only the in-frame ones, dropping some. The repertoire includes about 700,000 clones, roughly 12% of them detected once, and less than 0.025% sits in the top ten. This clone has just a few counts. The antigen remains unidentified. Findings of the study overall: Type 1 diabetes patients had moderately but significantly shorter TCRB CDR3s in all four CD4+ subsets. The naive, central memory and Treg TCRB repertoires of patients appeared to be more similar to one another than those of healthy donors. Patients with type 1 diabetes carried fewer insertions and had more deletions at their VDJ junctions.

The sample consisted of naive CD4+ T cells from blood. The V call is TRBV18, the J call TRBJ1-2, with D uncertain. This receptor was identified in a young man with type 1 diabetes. CDR3 region: CASSPSLPYNGYTF. The DNA for the CDR3 is TGTGCCAGCTCACCAAGTCTCCCGTACAATGGCTACACCTTC.